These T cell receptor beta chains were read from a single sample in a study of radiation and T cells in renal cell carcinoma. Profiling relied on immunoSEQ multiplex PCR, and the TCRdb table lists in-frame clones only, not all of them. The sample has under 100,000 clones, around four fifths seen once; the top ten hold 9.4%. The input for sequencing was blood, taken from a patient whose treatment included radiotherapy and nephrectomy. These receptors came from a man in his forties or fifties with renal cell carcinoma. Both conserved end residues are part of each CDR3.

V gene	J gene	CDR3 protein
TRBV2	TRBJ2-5	CASSNPGQGAETQYF
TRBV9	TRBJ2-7	CASSTTGTEHYEQYF
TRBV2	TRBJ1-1	CASSVYVNTEAFF
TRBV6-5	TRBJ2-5	CASSYNWETQYF
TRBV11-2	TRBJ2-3	CASSLGLYGNTQYF
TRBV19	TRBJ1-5	CASSMRLGRDPQPQHF
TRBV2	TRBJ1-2	CAGGTENYGYTF
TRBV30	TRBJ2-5	CAWRIAGGFQETQYF
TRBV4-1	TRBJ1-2	CASSQGTGDYGYTF
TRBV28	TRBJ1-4	CASRETEKLFF
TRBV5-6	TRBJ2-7	CASSEKRPGQRYEQYF
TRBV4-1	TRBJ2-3	CASVGGRWDTQYF
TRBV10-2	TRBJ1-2	CASSESSVVYGYTF
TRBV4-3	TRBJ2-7	CASSQDTGGIDEQYF
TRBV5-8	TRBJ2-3	CASSLKRGGTRYF
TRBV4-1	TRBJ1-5	CASSHRTGDNQPQHF
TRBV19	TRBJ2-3	CASSKTWDGDTQYF
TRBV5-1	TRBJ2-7	CASSFEDEQYF
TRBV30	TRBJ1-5	CAWSMTGINQPQHF
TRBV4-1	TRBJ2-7	CASRNNLATSYEQYF
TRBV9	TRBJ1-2	CASSANRGAEGYTF
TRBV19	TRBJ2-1	CASGETSSSYNEQFF
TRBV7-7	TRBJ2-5	CASSLEQETQYF
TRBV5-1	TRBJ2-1	CASRTSGGNNEQFF
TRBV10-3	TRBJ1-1	CAISDQTRNTEAFF
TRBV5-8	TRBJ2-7	CASSLGQGFSYEQYF
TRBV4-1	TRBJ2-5	CASSLTTQRGPQETQYF
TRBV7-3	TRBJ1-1	CASSPSLGTEAFF
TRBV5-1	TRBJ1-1	CASSEQGYTEAFF
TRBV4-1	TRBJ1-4	CASSQDAPHTNEKLFF
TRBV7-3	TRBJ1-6	CASSLIPGLNSPLHF
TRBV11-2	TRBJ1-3	CASSPTGTGGNTIYF
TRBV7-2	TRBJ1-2	CASTAGGVGYGYTF
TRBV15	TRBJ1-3	CATSQGTSGNTIYF
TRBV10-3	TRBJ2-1	CATIRTSGSSYNEQFF
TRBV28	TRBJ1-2	CASSLNRGLYGYTF
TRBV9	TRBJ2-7	CASSVGGTFRSEQYF
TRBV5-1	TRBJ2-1	CASSLGPTNPNEQFF
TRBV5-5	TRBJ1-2	CASSFRTGEGYTF
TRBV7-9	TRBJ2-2	CASSPGLAGNTGELFF
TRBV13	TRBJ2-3	CASSSQSDYQPQYF
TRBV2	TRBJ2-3	CASSTVAGSTDTQYF
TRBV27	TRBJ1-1	CASSRGGTEAFF
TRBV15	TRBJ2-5	CATSRDKGPRRGQETQYF
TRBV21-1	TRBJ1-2	CASSGRIGPEGALGYTF
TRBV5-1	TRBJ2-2	CASSLIPSGSNTGELFF
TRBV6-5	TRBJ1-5	CASSYGLNQPQHF
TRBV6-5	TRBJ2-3	CASSYSYYPSTDTQYF
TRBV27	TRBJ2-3	CASSLQRADTQYF
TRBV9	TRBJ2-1	CASSPEPPGGFREQFF
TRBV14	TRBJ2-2	CASSMTRGRHGELFF
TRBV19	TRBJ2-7	CASSMGAIYEQYF
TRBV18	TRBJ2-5	CASHGAAWETQYF
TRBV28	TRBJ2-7	CASSLGSGYEQYF
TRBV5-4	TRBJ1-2	CASSEGQGRDGYTF
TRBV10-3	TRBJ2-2	CAISEGTPSGELFF